This T cell receptor beta chain was retrieved from a study of cytomegalovirus exposure and HLA in healthy donors. Amplification used 60 Vbeta primers and 13 Jbeta primers. Sequencing used immunoSEQ multiplex PCR; TCRdb keeps in-frame clones, though not all of them. Seen here are 85,000 to 120,000 clones, roughly 82% observed once, and the top ten hold about 1.5%. Germline V gene sequence: CDR1 SGDLS, CDR2 YYNGEE. CDR3 length: 12 residues. Trimming left V 1 base short and J 8 bases short, with 6 bases between. The sample taken for sequencing was PBMCs. The chain uses TRBV9 and TRBJ1-4; D is possibly TRBD1 (6 bases). The sequence derives from a man aged 50 to 59 in good health and CMV-seronegative. The CDR3 nucleotides are TGTGCCAGCAGCGTACAGGGGGAAAAACTGTTTTTT. Its translation is CASSVQGEKLFF.